This T cell receptor (beta chain) was recorded in a study of shared clonotypes between healthy human individuals. To note about this clone: What it binds is not known. A junction end diverges from the germline sequence, so it may reflect a read error.

Sequenced by immunoSEQ multiplex PCR; TCRdb stores in-frame clones only, minus some. The repertoire has more than 2 million clones, about 95% of them found once; the top ten carry roughly 0.13%. The CDR3 is 17 residues long. Germline V gene lookup returns CDR1 SSHAT and CDR2 FNYEAQ (reference sequence). The study, taken as a whole, reports: Compared with clonotypes that all four donors shared, non-shared clonotypes had lower generation probabilities.

In the CD4+ fraction, cells were divided into CD45RA+ naive and CD45RA-negative memory subsets. The chain recombines TRBV7-7 with TRBJ2-5; TRBD2 matches 14 bases. The sample was naive CD4+ T cells sorted from blood. Subset denoted: CD45RA+ positively selected. The clonotype was recovered from a man younger than 35 in good health. The CDR3 is CASSPGTSGGVRETQYF. For the CDR3, the DNA is TGTGCTAGCAGCCCCGGGACTAGCGGGGGAGTGAGAGAGACCCAGTACTTC. Full variable domain (remainder filled in from reference TRBV7-7 and TRBJ2-5): GAGVSQSPRYKVTKRGQDVTLRCDPISSHATLYWYQQALGQGPEFLTYFNYEAQPDKSGLPSDRFSAERPEGSISTLTIQRTEQRDSAMYRCASSPGTSGGVRETQYFGPGTRLLVL.